This record covers a single T cell receptor beta chain. The source of the sample is a study of PD-1 and CTLA-4 blockade in melanoma. Germline trimming cut 6 bases from V and 7 bases from J; bases unmatched to any gene: 18. Germline CDR1 and CDR2: MDHEN and SYDVKM. The CDR3 extends over 17 amino acids. Sequenced by immunoSEQ multiplex PCR; TCRdb stores in-frame clones only, minus some. The repertoire consists of fewer than 20,000 clones, with around 70% occurring once and the leading ten covering roughly 15%. Material: CD8+ T cells from peripheral blood, obtained before anti-PD-1 treatment. The gene calls are TRBV28 and TRBJ2-1, with 7 bases lining up with TRBD2. The source is a human donor with melanoma. The CDR3: CASSLEILGLGFNEQFF. CDR3 in DNA: TGTGCCAGCAGCTTAGAGATACTAGGACTAGGTTTTAATGAGCAGTTCTTC.